Following are 16 T cell receptor beta chains from one sample sequenced in a study of T cells after yellow fever vaccination. A single record per CDR3 protein comes from TCRdb applying MiXCR to the 5' RACE reads. The sample lists 40,000 or so distinct CDR3 sequences; approximately 6.3% were seen once. The sequencing here drew on CD8+ T cells not binding an NS4B(214-222) dextramer, sorted from PBMCs, taken 45 days after the yellow fever booster vaccination. These receptors all come from a young man who received the YFV17D yellow fever vaccine.

This clonotype has at least ten counts. The chain joins TRBV28 to TRBJ2-3; 8 bases match TRBD2. The V gene end was trimmed by 2 bases and the J gene end by 0 bases; junction bases not matched to a gene: 13. From germline, CDR1 is MDHEN and CDR2 SYDVKM. The CDR3 sequence is 19 residues long. The CDR3 DNA reads as TGTGCCAGCAGTTTACTCCCGGGACTAGGGGGATTAAGCACAGATACGCAGTATTTT. Protein: CASSLLPGLGGLSTDTQYF.

This clonotype was found once. A much bigger clone sits one base away, suggesting this may be a read error. The chain joins TRBV4-2 to TRBJ2-7; possibly TRBD2 for D (5 bases). CDR1 is LGHNA, CDR2 YNFKEQ, per germline. With 1 base removed from V and 0 bases from J, the gap between germline ends came to 10 bases. This CDR3 comprises 15 residues. The DNA for the CDR3 is TGTGCCAGCAGCCAAGCCGAGGGAACCTCCTACGAGCAGTACTTC. Its protein is CASSQAEGTSYEQYF.

The sample holds many counts of this clonotype. The V call is TRBV20-1, the J call TRBJ2-2, with 7 nucleotides matching TRBD2. V shed 5 bases and J 4 bases; nucleotides not matched to a gene: 10. Germline V gene sequence: CDR1 DFQATT, CDR2 SNEGSKA (reference sequence). The length of the CDR3 is 15 residues. CDR3 in DNA: TGCAGTGCTGTTGCCCCGGGAGGATTCACCGGGGAGCTGTTTTTT. Translating gives CSAVAPGGFTGELFF.

This clonotype appeared many times. The chain employs TRBV10-1 and TRBJ2-5; no definite D call. Trimming took off 3 bases at V and 2 bases at J, with 10 bases between the two ends. CDR1 and CDR2 (germline): WNHNN, SYGVQD (reference sequence). The length of the CDR3 is 14 residues. CDR3 sequence (DNA): TGCGCCAGCAGTGATGCCAGAGGACAAGAGACCCAGTACTTC. It specifies CASSDARGQETQYF.

This clonotype was seen at least ten times. The rearrangement joins TRBV7-9 to TRBJ1-1, with a weak D call TRBD1 (5 bases). In germline, CDR1 is SEHNR, CDR2 FQNEAQ (reference sequence). V lost 2 bases and J lost 6, with 16 bases in between. This CDR3 comprises 15 residues. The CDR3 region has the DNA TGTGCCAGCAGCTTAATTCTGGGGGATGGAGCTGAAGCTTTCTTT. It is translated as CASSLILGDGAEAFF.

This chain joins TRBV2 and TRBJ2-1; TRBD1 is a possible D gene (6 bases). Deletions cut 11 bases from V and 2 bases from J, with 19 bases between. The CDR3 runs 15 residues. The germline gives CDR1 SNHLY, CDR2 FYNNEI. The CDR3 bases are TGTGCCTGCCTCCCAGGGGAGCCCGCCTACAATGAGCAGTTCTTC. It encodes CACLPGEPAYNEQFF.

This clonotype was recorded many times. The CDR3 reads CASSLTAHEQFF. CDR3 DNA: TGTGCCAGCAGCCTCACGGCGCATGAGCAGTTCTTC. The V call is TRBV11-2, the J call TRBJ2-1; D remains unclear. Trimming stripped 5 bases from V and 8 bases from J, with 10 bases between. This CDR3 region has 12 residues. The germline gives CDR1 SGHAT, CDR2 FQNNGV.

The sample holds many counts of this clonotype. The V gene is TRBV19, the J gene TRBJ2-7; 8 bases map to TRBD2. The CDR3 covers 16 residues. CDR1 and CDR2 (germline): LNHDA, SQIVND (reference sequence). With V trimmed by 5 bases and J by 3 bases, 12 bases remained unmatched. The CDR3: CASSLSAGTSGYEQYF. CDR3 DNA: TGTGCCAGTAGTCTCTCCGCAGGCACTAGCGGCTACGAGCAGTACTTC.

This clonotype has a count of ten or more. This sequence joins TRBV27 and TRBJ2-7; 8 bases are shared with TRBD2. Germline V gives CDR1 MNHEY, CDR2 SMNVEV (reference sequence). Trimming cost V 3 bases and J 2 bases; bases outside gene matches: 0. This CDR3 region has 13 residues. The CDR3 region is CASSFGRAYEQYF. DNA of the CDR3: TGTGCCAGCAGTTTCGGGAGGGCCTACGAGCAGTACTTC.

With regard to this clonotype: The junction shows a germline mismatch at one end, possibly a read error. The chain uses TRBV7-3 and TRBJ2-1, with D perhaps matching TRBD2 (6 bases). Germline CDR1 SGHTA, CDR2 FQGTGA. This CDR3 contains 12 residues. CDR3 sequence (DNA): TGTGCCAGCAGCATAACTAGCTATGAGCAGTTCTTC. The encoded protein is CASSITSYEQFF.

The chain joins TRBV24-1 to TRBJ1-5; D not certain. The V end lost 5 bases, the J end lost 1 base, and 8 bases lay between the germline ends. Germline assignment: CDR1 KGHDR and CDR2 SFDVKD. The CDR3 loop spans 14 amino acids. The DNA of the CDR3 is TGTGCCACCAGTGCCCGGACGAGCAATCAGCCCCAGCATTTT. The encoded protein is CATSARTSNQPQHF.

This clonotype was seen a few times. The rearrangement links TRBV20-1 to TRBJ2-3; TRBD2 agrees at 12 bases. The CDR3 runs 16 residues. In germline, CDR1 is DFQATT, CDR2 SNEGSKA (reference sequence). Losses at the gene ends were 6 bases for V and 3 bases for J; bases not matched to a gene: 10. CDR3 protein: CSAGLAGGPSTDTQYF. The DNA for the CDR3 is TGCAGTGCAGGCCTAGCGGGAGGGCCTTCGACAGATACGCAGTATTTT.

This clonotype appeared a few times. The genes are TRBV7-6 and TRBJ1-2, with TRBD1 matching 7 bases. J gave up 8 bases and V 3 bases, and 6 bases lay outside the gene matches. Germline-derived CDR1 and CDR2 are SGHVS and FNYEAQ. CDR3 length: 13 residues. CDR3 amino acids: CASSFEGTDGYTF. In nucleotides, the CDR3 is TGTGCCAGCAGCTTCGAAGGGACAGACGGCTACACCTTC.

A note on this clonotype: A much larger clone differs from this one at a single base, so this may be a read error. The chain links TRBV6-2 or TRBV6-3 to TRBJ2-1, with D maybe TRBD1 (6 bases). The CDR3 contains 14 residues. The germline V and J ends were trimmed by 8 bases and 3 bases, with 14 bases remaining between them. Germline lookup yields CDR1 MNHEY and CDR2 SVGEGT. This chain's CDR3 is CASQGIEVYNEQFF. CDR3 DNA sequence: TGTGCCAGCCAGGGGATCGAGGTCTACAATGAGCAGTTCTTC.

Only a few counts were recorded for this clonotype. This chain joins TRBV20-1 and TRBJ2-7; D perhaps matches TRBD2 (7 bases). CDR1 DFQATT and CDR2 SNEGSKA come from the germline V gene (reference sequence). The CDR3 covers 16 residues. V was shortened by 6 bases and J by 1 base, with 22 bases between the two germline ends. The CDR3 loop is CSAALGGEGVSYEQYF. The DNA for the CDR3 is TGCAGTGCGGCTCTAGGCGGGGAGGGGGTTTCCTACGAGCAGTACTTC.

The rearrangement uses TRBV4-1 and TRBJ1-2; D is undetermined. Germline V gene sequence: CDR1 MGHRA, CDR2 YSYEKL. This CDR3 is 14 amino acids long. V shed 2 bases and J shed 1 base, with 8 bases lying between them. The CDR3 bases are TGCGCCAGCAGCCAAACCGACTTTAACTATGGCTACACCTTC. As protein: CASSQTDFNYGYTF.